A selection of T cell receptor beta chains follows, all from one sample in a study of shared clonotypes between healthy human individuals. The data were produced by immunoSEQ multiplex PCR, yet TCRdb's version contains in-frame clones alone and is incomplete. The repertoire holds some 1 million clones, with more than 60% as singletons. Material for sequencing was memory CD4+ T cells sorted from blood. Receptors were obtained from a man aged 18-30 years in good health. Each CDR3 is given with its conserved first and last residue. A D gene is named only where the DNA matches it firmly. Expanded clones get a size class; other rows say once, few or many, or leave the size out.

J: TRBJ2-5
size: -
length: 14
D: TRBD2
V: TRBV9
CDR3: CASSTSGNQETQYF
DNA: TGTGCCAGTTCGACTAGCGGGAACCAAGAGACCCAGTACTTC

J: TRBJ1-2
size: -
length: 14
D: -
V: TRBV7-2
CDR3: CASSSSGGFYGYTF
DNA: TGTGCCAGCAGCTCGAGCGGGGGGTTCTATGGCTACACCTTC

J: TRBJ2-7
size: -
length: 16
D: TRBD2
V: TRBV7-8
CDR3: CASSISTSGKTHEQYF
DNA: TGTGCCAGCAGCATCTCGACTAGCGGGAAGACCCACGAGCAGTACTTC

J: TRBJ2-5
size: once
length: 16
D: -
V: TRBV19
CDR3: CASSPRGDRLQETQYF
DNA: TGTGCCAGTAGTCCAAGGGGCGACAGGCTTCAAGAGACCCAGTACTTC

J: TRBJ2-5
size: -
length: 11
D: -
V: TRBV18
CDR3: CASSPGETQYF
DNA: TGTGCCAGCTCACCCGGGGAGACCCAGTACTTC

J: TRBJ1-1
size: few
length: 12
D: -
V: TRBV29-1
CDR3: CSVEVVRGEAFF
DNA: TGCAGCGTTGAAGTGGTGAGGGGAGAAGCTTTCTTT

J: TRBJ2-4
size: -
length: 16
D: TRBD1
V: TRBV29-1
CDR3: CSVEGGTGDAKNIQYF
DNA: TGCAGCGTTGAAGGGGGGACAGGGGATGCCAAAAACATTCAGTACTTC

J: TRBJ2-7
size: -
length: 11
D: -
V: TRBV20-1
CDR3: CSAIFREEQYF
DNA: TGCAGTGCCATCTTCCGGGAAGAGCAGTACTTC

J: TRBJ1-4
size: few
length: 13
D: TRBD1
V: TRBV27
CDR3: CASGLDRGEKLFF
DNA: TGTGCCAGCGGCTTGGACAGGGGTGAAAAACTGTTTTTT

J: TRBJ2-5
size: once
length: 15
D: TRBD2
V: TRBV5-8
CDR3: CASSLGGGGQETQYF
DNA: TGTGCCAGCAGCTTGGGAGGCGGGGGGCAAGAGACCCAGTACTTC

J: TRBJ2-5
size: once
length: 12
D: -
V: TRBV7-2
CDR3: CASSFSVETQYF
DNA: TGTGCCAGCAGCTTTTCCGTGGAGACCCAGTACTTC

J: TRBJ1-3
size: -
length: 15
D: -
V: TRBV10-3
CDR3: CAISESVRVGNTIYF
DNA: TGTGCCATCAGTGAGTCGGTCAGGGTGGGAAACACCATATATTTT

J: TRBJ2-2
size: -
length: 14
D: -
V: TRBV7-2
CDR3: CASSFPQHTGELFF
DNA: TGTGCCAGCAGCTTCCCCCAGCACACCGGGGAGCTGTTTTTT

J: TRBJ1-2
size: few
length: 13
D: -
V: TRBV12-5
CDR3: CASGLVLAAGYTF
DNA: TGTGCTAGTGGTTTGGTACTCGCTGCTGGCTACACCTTC

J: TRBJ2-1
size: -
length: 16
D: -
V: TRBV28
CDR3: CASSFPSHPSYNEQFF
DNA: TGTGCCAGCAGTTTTCCGTCACACCCCTCCTACAATGAGCAGTTCTTC

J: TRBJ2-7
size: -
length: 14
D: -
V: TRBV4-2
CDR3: CASSQDWSFTSIDF
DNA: TGTGCCAGCAGCCAAGATTGGAGTTTTACGAGCATAGACTTC

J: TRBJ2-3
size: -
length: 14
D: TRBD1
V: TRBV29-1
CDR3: CSVAGNMGQDTQYF
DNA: TGCAGCGTTGCGGGCAATATGGGACAGGATACGCAGTATTTT

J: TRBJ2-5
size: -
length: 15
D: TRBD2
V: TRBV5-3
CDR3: CARSSSGGAAETQYF
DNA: TGTGCCAGAAGCTCTAGCGGGGGGGCCGCAGAGACCCAGTACTTC

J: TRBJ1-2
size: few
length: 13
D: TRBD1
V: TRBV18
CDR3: CASSPYTGGGYTF
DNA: TGTGCCAGCTCACCATACACAGGGGGAGGCTACACCTTC

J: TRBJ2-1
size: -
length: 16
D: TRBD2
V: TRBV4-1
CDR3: CASSQDPSGRANEQFF
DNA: TGCGCCAGCAGCCAAGATCCGAGCGGGAGGGCAAATGAGCAGTTCTTC

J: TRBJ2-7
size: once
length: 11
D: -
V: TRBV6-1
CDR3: CASSDRTHSHF
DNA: TGTGCCAGCAGTGATCGGACCCATTCCCACTTC

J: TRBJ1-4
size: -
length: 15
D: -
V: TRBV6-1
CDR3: CASRGPLLILEKLFF
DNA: TGTGCCAGCAGAGGACCCCTCCTTATTCTGGAAAAACTGTTTTTT

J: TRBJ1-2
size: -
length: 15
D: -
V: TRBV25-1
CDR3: CASSPNEGGRDGYTF
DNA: TGTGCCAGCAGTCCAAACGAGGGGGGTCGTGATGGCTACACCTTC

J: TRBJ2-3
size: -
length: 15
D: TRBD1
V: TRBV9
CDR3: CASSITGERTDTQYF
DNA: TGTGCCAGCAGCATAACAGGGGAGCGCACAGATACGCAGTATTTT

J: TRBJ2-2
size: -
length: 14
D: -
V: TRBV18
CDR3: CASSRSHNTGELFF
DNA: TGTGCCAGCTCACGGAGCCATAACACCGGGGAGCTGTTTTTT

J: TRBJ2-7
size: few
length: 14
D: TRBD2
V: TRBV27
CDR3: CASSMSGSSYEQYF
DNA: TGTGCCAGCAGCATGAGCGGGAGCTCCTACGAGCAGTACTTC

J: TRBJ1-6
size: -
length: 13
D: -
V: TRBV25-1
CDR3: CASSEPTSRPLHF
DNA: TGTGCCAGCAGTGAACCCACGTCTAGGCCCCTCCACTTT

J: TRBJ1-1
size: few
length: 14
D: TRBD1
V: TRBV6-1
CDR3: CASTDTGEDTEAFF
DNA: TGTGCCAGCACTGATACAGGGGAGGACACTGAAGCTTTCTTT

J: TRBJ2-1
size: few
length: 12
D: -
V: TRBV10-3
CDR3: CAISDGINEQFF
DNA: TGTGCCATCAGTGACGGGATCAATGAGCAGTTCTTC

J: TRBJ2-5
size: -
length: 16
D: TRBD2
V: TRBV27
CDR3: CASSYSGGAQRETQYF
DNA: TGTGCCAGCAGTTACTCGGGGGGGGCGCAGCGGGAGACCCAGTACTTC

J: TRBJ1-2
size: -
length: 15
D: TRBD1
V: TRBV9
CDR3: CASSKQGAMNYGYTF
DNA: TGTGCCAGCAGCAAACAGGGGGCTATGAACTATGGCTACACCTTC

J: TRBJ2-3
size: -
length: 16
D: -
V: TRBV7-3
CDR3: CASSLNSGRLTDTQYF
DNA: TGTGCCAGCAGCTTAAACTCCGGGCGACTCACAGATACGCAGTATTTT

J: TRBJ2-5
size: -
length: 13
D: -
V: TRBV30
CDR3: CAWTMGPRETQYF
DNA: TGTGCCTGGACTATGGGACCCAGGGAGACCCAGTACTTC

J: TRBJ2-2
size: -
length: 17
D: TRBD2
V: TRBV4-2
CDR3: CASSQDGRGVGTGELFF
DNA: TGTGCCAGCAGCCAAGACGGGCGGGGGGTCGGCACCGGGGAGCTGTTTTTT

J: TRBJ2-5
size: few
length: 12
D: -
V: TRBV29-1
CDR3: CSGARGKETQYF
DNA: TGCAGCGGGGCTCGGGGGAAAGAGACCCAGTACTTC

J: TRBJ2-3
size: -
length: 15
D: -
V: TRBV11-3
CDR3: CASSLYGTGTDTQYF
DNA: TGTGCCAGCAGCTTATACGGGACTGGCACAGATACGCAGTATTTT

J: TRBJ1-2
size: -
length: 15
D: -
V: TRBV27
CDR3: CASRGAGKGSYGYTF
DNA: TGTGCCAGCAGAGGGGCAGGGAAAGGAAGCTATGGCTACACCTTC

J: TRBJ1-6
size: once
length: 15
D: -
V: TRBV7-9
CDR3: CASSPRGGYNSPLHF
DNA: TGTGCCAGCAGCCCTCGAGGGGGCTATAATTCACCCCTCCACTTT

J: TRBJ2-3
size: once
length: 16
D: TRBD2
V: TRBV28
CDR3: CASSSLVTSRTDTQYF
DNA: TGTGCCAGCAGTTCTTTGGTGACTAGCCGCACAGATACGCAGTATTTT

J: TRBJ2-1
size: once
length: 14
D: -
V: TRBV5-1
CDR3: CASSLGYAGDEQFF
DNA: TGCGCCAGCAGCTTGGGTTACGCCGGGGATGAGCAGTTCTTC

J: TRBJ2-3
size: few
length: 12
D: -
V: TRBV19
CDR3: CASSIDGGTQYF
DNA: TGTGCCAGTAGTATAGATGGGGGTACGCAGTATTTT

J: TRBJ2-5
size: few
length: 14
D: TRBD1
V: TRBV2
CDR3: CASKVGDREETQYF
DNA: TGTGCCAGCAAAGTGGGGGACAGGGAAGAGACCCAGTACTTC

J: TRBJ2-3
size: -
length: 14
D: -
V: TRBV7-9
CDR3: CASSLSSSTDTQYF
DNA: TGTGCCAGCAGCTTAAGCTCTAGCACAGATACGCAGTATTTT

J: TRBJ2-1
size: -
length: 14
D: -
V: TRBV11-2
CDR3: CASSLDGGRLEQFF
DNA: TGTGCCAGCAGCTTAGACGGGGGTCGCCTTGAGCAGTTCTTC

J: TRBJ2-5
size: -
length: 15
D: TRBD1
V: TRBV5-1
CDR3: CASSSQPTGSETQYF
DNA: TGCGCCAGCAGCTCTCAGCCGACAGGGAGCGAGACCCAGTACTTC

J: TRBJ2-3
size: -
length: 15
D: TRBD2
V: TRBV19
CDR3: CASSILAGPPDTQYF
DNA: TGTGCCAGTAGTATCCTAGCGGGGCCTCCAGATACGCAGTATTTT

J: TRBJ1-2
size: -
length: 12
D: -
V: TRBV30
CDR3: CAWSPNFPGYTF
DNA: TGTGCCTGGAGTCCAAACTTCCCGGGCTACACCTTC

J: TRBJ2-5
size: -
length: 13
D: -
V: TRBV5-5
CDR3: CASSGTGQATQYF
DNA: TGTGCCAGCAGCGGGACCGGGCAGGCAACCCAGTACTTC

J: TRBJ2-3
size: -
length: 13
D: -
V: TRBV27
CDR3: CASSPAPTDTQYF
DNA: TGTGCCAGCAGCCCCGCCCCCACAGATACGCAGTATTTT

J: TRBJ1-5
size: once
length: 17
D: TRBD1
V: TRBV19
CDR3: CASSNQDRLLSNQPQHF
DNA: TGTGCCAGTAGTAACCAGGACAGGCTCTTAAGCAATCAGCCCCAGCATTTT

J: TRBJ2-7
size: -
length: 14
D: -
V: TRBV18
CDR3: CASSPRRDPYEQYF
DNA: TGTGCCAGCTCACCACGGCGGGATCCCTACGAGCAGTACTTC

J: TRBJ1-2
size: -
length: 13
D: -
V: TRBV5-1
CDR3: CASTIAENYGYTF
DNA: TGCGCCAGCACGATTGCCGAAAACTATGGCTACACCTTC

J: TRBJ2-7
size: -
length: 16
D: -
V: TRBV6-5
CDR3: CASSYGSAASSYEQYF
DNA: TGTGCCAGCAGTTACGGGTCAGCGGCGAGCTCCTACGAGCAGTACTTC

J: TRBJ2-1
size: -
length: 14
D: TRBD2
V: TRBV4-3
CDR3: CASSQNLAGDEQFF
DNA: TGCGCCAGCAGCCAAAACCTAGCGGGAGATGAGCAGTTCTTC

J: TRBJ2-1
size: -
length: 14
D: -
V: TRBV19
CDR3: CASSISATSHEQFF
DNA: TGTGCCAGTAGTATATCGGCTACCTCTCATGAGCAGTTCTTC

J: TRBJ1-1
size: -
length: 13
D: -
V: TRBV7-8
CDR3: CASSLQGITEAFF
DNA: TGTGCCAGCAGCTTACAGGGTATCACTGAAGCTTTCTTT

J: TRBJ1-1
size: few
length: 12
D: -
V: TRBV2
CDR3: CASGRLNTEAFF
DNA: TGTGCCAGCGGTAGACTAAACACTGAAGCTTTCTTT

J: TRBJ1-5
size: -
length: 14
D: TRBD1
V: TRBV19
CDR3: CASSTTGGYQPQHF
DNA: TGTGCCAGTAGTACGACAGGGGGGTATCAGCCCCAGCATTTT

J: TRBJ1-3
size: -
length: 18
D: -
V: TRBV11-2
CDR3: CASSLGQRGLVSGNTIYF
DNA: TGTGCCAGCAGCTTAGGTCAGAGGGGACTCGTTTCTGGAAACACCATATATTTT

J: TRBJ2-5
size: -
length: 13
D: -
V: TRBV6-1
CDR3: CASSEGMRETQYF
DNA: TGTGCCAGCAGTGAGGGGATGAGAGAGACCCAGTACTTC